This T cell receptor beta chain came from a study of shared T cell receptors in the human thymus. Assay used: immunoSEQ multiplex PCR; TCRdb lists only in-frame clones, some missing. The sample carries under 850,000 clones, 88% recorded once. The CDR3 is 15 residues long. Trimming took off 6 bases at V and 0 bases at J, with 15 bases between the two ends. Germline V gene data show CDR1 as MGHDK and CDR2 as SYGVNS. The same sample was also used in a study of human thymus T cells. That report adds: Finnish infants who were healthy and having corrective surgery for congenital heart defects made up the donors. Corrective cardiac surgery supplied the resected thymus tissue. Gene usage (both V and J) appeared biased in thymic and blood repertoires.

The sequencing input was thymocytes. V gene TRBV25-1 combines with J gene TRBJ2-7, with D maybe TRBD2 (7 bases). The receptor was isolated from a boy under two years old with a congenital heart defect. Here the CDR3 DNA reads TGTGCCAGCAGCTGGGGGGGCAGGCACTCCTACGAGCAGTACTTC. Translated, it gives CASSWGGRHSYEQYF.